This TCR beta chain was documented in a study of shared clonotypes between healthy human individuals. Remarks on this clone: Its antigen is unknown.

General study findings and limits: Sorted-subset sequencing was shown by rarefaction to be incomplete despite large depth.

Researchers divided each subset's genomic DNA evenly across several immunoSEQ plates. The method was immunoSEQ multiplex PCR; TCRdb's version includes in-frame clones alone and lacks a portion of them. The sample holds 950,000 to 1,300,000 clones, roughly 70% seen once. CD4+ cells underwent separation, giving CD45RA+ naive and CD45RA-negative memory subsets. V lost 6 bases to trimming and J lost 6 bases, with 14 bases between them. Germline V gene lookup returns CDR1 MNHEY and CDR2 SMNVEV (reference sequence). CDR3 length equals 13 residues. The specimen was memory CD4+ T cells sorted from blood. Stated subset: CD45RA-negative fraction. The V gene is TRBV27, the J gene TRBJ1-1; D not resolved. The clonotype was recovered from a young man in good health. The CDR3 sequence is CASRTGRPPEAFF. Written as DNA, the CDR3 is TGTGCCAGCAGGACCGGACGTCCACCTGAAGCTTTCTTT.